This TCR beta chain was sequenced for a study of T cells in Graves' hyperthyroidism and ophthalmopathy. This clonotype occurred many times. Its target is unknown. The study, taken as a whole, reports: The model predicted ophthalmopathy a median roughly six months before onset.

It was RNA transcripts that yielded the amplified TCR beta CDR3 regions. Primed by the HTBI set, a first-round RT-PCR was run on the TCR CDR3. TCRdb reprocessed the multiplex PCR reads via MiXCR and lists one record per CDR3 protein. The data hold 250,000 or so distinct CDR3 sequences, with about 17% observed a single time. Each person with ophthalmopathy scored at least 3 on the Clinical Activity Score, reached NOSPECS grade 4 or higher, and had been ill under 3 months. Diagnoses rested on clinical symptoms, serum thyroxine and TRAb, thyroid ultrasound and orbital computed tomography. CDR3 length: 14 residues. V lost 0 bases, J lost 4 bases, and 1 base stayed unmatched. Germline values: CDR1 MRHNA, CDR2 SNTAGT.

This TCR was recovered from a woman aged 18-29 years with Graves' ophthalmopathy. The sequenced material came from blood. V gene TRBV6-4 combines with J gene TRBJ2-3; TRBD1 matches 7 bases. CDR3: CASSDSQGADTQYF. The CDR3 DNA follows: TGTGCCAGCAGTGACTCGCAGGGGGCAGATACGCAGTATTTT.